This is a list of T cell receptor beta chains from one sample in a study of blood T cell repertoires in COVID-19. Clones were sequenced by immunoSEQ multiplex PCR, and TCRdb holds only the in-frame ones, with some missing. The sample comprises about 180,000 clones, about 83% of which are singletons, and around 9% rests with the top ten. The sample was PBMCs or T cells enriched from blood (not recorded which). The receptor source for this set is a woman aged 25 to 39 who had recovered from COVID-19. CDR3s include the opening cysteine and the closing phenylalanine or tryptophan. The D gene is left open where the match is weak. The listing skips clone size in some rows; elsewhere it reads once, few, many or a size class.

TRBV29-1	TRBJ2-2	-	12	-	TGCAGCGTACTAATGAACACCGGGGAGCTGTTTTTT	CSVLMNTGELFF
TRBV18	TRBJ1-5	-	16	-	TGTGCCAGCTCACCATACATTACAGGGCAGAATCAGCCCCAGCATTTT	CASSPYITGQNQPQHF
TRBV28	TRBJ1-2	-	15	-	TGTGCCAGCGCTCGGGCCAGGGGCCCTAACTATGGCTACACCTTC	CASARARGPNYGYTF
TRBV4-1	TRBJ2-7	TRBD2	15	once	TGCGCCAGCAGCCAAGGACTAGCCGACTCCTACGAGCAGTACTTC	CASSQGLADSYEQYF
TRBV7-2	TRBJ2-7	TRBD1	15	-	TGTGCCAGCAGCTTAGTAGGGACAGGGGGCCACGAGCAGTACTTC	CASSLVGTGGHEQYF
TRBV3-1/TRBV3-2	TRBJ2-5	-	17	once	TGTGCCAGCAGCCCGGGACCCCCATGGGGGCCACAAGAGACCCAGTACTTC	CASSPGPPWGPQETQYF
TRBV19	TRBJ2-2	-	13	few	TGTGCCAGTAGTATAATCGGGTCCGGGGAGCTGTTTTTT	CASSIIGSGELFF
TRBV20-1	TRBJ2-5	TRBD2	16	-	TGCAGTGCTAGTCCGACTAGCGGGAGGAATAGGGAGACCCAGTACTTC	CSASPTSGRNRETQYF
TRBV18	TRBJ2-5	TRBD2	17	-	TGTGCCAGCTCACCAGGGACTAGCGCGCAAACCCAAGAGACCCAGTACTTC	CASSPGTSAQTQETQYF
TRBV18	TRBJ1-3	TRBD1	14	-	TGTGCCAGCTCACCGGGACAGGCGGGAAACACCATATATTTT	CASSPGQAGNTIYF
TRBV20-1	TRBJ1-6	TRBD1	14	once	TGCAGTGCTAGTGAGGGACAGGGGTGGACACCCCTCCACTTT	CSASEGQGWTPLHF
TRBV30	TRBJ2-3	TRBD2	15	few	TGTGCCTGGTGCCCCTTGGGGGGAGGGGAAGATACGCAGTATTTT	CAWCPLGGGEDTQYF
TRBV5-6	TRBJ2-7	TRBD2	15	-	TGTGCCAGCAGCTTCTCACTAGCGGGAGTTTACGAGCAGTACTTC	CASSFSLAGVYEQYF
TRBV14	TRBJ2-3	-	12	-	TGTGCCAGCAGCCACACTACAGATACGCAGTATTTT	CASSHTTDTQYF
TRBV29-1	TRBJ2-5	TRBD1	14	-	TGCAGCGTTGACGGACAGGGGGCAGGAGAGACCCAGTACTTC	CSVDGQGAGETQYF
TRBV30	TRBJ2-5	TRBD2	15	-	TGTGCCTGGAGTGTACGAGCGGGGATTAAAGAGACCCAGTACTTC	CAWSVRAGIKETQYF
TRBV14	TRBJ2-5	TRBD1	13	-	TGTGCCAGCAACAGACAGGGCGGTGAGACCCAGTACTTC	CASNRQGGETQYF
TRBV4-1	TRBJ1-5	-	16	-	TGCGCCAGCAGCCAACCCTCCCAGGGTAGCAATCAGCCCCAGCATTTT	CASSQPSQGSNQPQHF
TRBV5-4	TRBJ1-1	-	16	-	TGTGCCAGCAGTACAGGGACGAGATTGAGCAACACTGAAGCTTTCTTT	CASSTGTRLSNTEAFF
TRBV7-9	TRBJ2-7	TRBD1	15	-	TGTGCCAGCAGCTCACCACAGGGGGTACACTACGAGCAGTACTTC	CASSSPQGVHYEQYF
TRBV6-4	TRBJ2-7	TRBD1	16	few	TGTGCCAGCAGTGACTCTGTAGGGACAGGGGGCTCCGAGCAGTACTTC	CASSDSVGTGGSEQYF
TRBV19	TRBJ1-5	-	17	-	TGTGCCACTATCCAGCAGGCGGGGGCCCTCACCAATCAGCCCCAGCATTTT	CATIQQAGALTNQPQHF
TRBV11-2	TRBJ1-1	-	18	few	TGTGCCAGCAGCCCCTCGCTTTGGGGGGGCGGAGAGAACACTGAAGCTTTCTTT	CASSPSLWGGGENTEAFF
TRBV30	TRBJ2-5	-	13	-	TGTGCCTGGATTGCGGGGGCGTCATCGACCCAGTACTTC	CAWIAGASSTQYF
TRBV9	TRBJ2-1	TRBD2	15	once	TGTGCCAGCAGTGTCGATGCTAGCGGCTACAATGAGCAGTTCTTC	CASSVDASGYNEQFF
TRBV2	TRBJ2-1	-	14	few	TGTGCCAGCAGTGACTACGAGCGCTACAATGAGCAGTTCTTC	CASSDYERYNEQFF
TRBV5-4	TRBJ2-7	-	12	few	TGTGCCAGCAGTGGAACAGGGTCCGAGCAGTACTTC	CASSGTGSEQYF
TRBV3-1/TRBV3-2	TRBJ2-1	TRBD2	15	-	TGTGCCAGCAGCCTAGCTAGCGGCGACTACAATGAGCAGTTCTTC	CASSLASGDYNEQFF
TRBV29-1	TRBJ2-1	TRBD2	14	-	TGCAGCGTTGAGCGGCTAGCGGGAGCCAATGAGCAGTTCTTC	CSVERLAGANEQFF
TRBV27	TRBJ1-4	TRBD1	17	-	TGTGCCAGCAGTCGCGGGTCCTCGGACAGGGGAGGGGAAAAACTGTTTTTT	CASSRGSSDRGGEKLFF
TRBV20-1	TRBJ2-7	-	11	-	TGCAGTGCTGATGGGGCCGTGGAGCAGTACTTC	CSADGAVEQYF
TRBV28	TRBJ1-5	TRBD1	15	-	TGTGCCAGCAGTACCCGGACAGGGATGAATCAGCCCCAGCATTTT	CASSTRTGMNQPQHF
TRBV28	TRBJ1-2	TRBD1	13	-	TGTGCCAGCAGGATGACAGGGGCGTCCGGCTACACCTTC	CASRMTGASGYTF
TRBV30	TRBJ2-7	-	13	-	TGTGCCGGAGGGTCGGGAGCCACCTACGAGCAGTACTTC	CAGGSGATYEQYF
TRBV28	TRBJ2-3	-	13	-	TGTGCCAGCAGTTTAGACTTCACAGATACGCAGTATTTT	CASSLDFTDTQYF
TRBV4-1	TRBJ2-5	-	16	-	TGCGCCAGCAGCCAAGCAATGCCTAGCGTCGAGGAGACCCAGTACTTC	CASSQAMPSVEETQYF
TRBV27	TRBJ1-5	TRBD1	14	-	TGTGCCAGCAGTTTAGACAGGGAGTGGCAGCCCCAGCATTTT	CASSLDREWQPQHF
TRBV9	TRBJ2-2	TRBD2	18	-	TGTGCCAGCAGCGTAGAAACTAGCGGGGCAGCGAACACCGGGGAGCTGTTTTTT	CASSVETSGAANTGELFF
TRBV18	TRBJ1-4	TRBD1	17	-	TGTGCCAGCTCACCCCGGATCCGACAGGGGGCATATGAAAAACTGTTTTTT	CASSPRIRQGAYEKLFF
TRBV5-6	TRBJ2-3	-	16	-	TGTGCCAGCAGCTTGGACCGCCAGGTAAACACAGATACGCAGTATTTT	CASSLDRQVNTDTQYF
TRBV12-3/TRBV12-4	TRBJ2-5	-	12	once	TGTGCCAGCAGTTCTACAGGGGAGACCCAGTACTTC	CASSSTGETQYF
TRBV4-2	TRBJ2-7	TRBD2	17	-	TGTGCCAGCAGCCAAGATCTTGCTCTAGCGGGAGAGTACGAGCAGTACTTC	CASSQDLALAGEYEQYF
TRBV7-9	TRBJ2-7	-	11	-	TGTGCCAGCAGCACAGGAACCGGGGGGCGCTTC	CASSTGTGGRF
TRBV11-2	TRBJ2-7	TRBD2	14	-	TGTGCCAGCAGCTTATTTGCCGGGAGGGACGAGCAGTACTTC	CASSLFAGRDEQYF
TRBV6-2/TRBV6-3	TRBJ2-7	-	15	once	TGTGCCAGCAGTTACCCGAGACACGAGACGTACGAGCAGTACTTC	CASSYPRHETYEQYF
TRBV12-5	TRBJ2-6	-	17	-	TGTGCTAGTGGTGTGGGCAGGGATGGTTCTGGGGCCAACGTCCTGACTTTC	CASGVGRDGSGANVLTF
TRBV10-3	TRBJ1-2	-	15	-	TGTGCCATCAGTGAGAAGGTCACAGCTAACTATGGCTACACCTTC	CAISEKVTANYGYTF
TRBV18	TRBJ2-1	-	14	-	TGTGCCAGCTCACCACCGGCACTAGTTAATGAGCAGTTCTTC	CASSPPALVNEQFF
TRBV27	TRBJ2-7	-	12	-	TGTGCCACGTGGACTCGGGCCTACGAGCAGTACTTC	CATWTRAYEQYF
TRBV7-2	TRBJ2-5	TRBD2	15	-	TGTGCCAGCAGCCCCGGGACTAGTGGTTGGGAGACCCAGTACTTC	CASSPGTSGWETQYF
TRBV2	TRBJ2-7	TRBD2	13	once	TGTGCCAGCGGAAAGCGGGAGGGCGAAGAGCAGTACTTC	CASGKREGEEQYF
TRBV5-1	TRBJ2-1	-	16	-	TGCGCCAGCAGCTTGGGGGTCAGGGGAACCGTGAATGAGCAGTTCTTC	CASSLGVRGTVNEQFF
TRBV27	TRBJ1-5	-	15	-	TGTGCCAGCAGCCGCACGATGATAAGCGGTCAGCCCCAGCATTTT	CASSRTMISGQPQHF